This T cell receptor beta chain was obtained from a study of OX40 agonist ivuxolimab in advanced cancers. Across the whole study: Patients' therapy was ivuxolimab, an antibody that acts as an agonist of OX40 (CD134).

From germline, CDR1 is GTSNPN and CDR2 SVGIG (reference sequence). Trimming at V came to 3 bases and at J to 2 bases, leaving 10 bases not matched to a gene. The CDR3 spans 15 residues. Assay: immunoSEQ multiplex PCR; the TCRdb copy retains only in-frame clones and omits some. The repertoire holds about 96,000 clones, with roughly 87% as singletons. General study findings and limits: The mean number of expanded clones was higher in CD8+ T cells than in CD4+.

Regarding this clone: No antigen is known for it.

Autoimmune disease history or systemic immunosuppression excluded patients. This receptor was obtained from an adult with an advanced solid tumor such as melanoma, head and neck, liver or kidney cancer. The chain recombines TRBV30 with TRBJ2-7; TRBD1 agrees at 7 bases. The specimen was CD4+ or CD8+ T cells sorted from blood, collected in a trial of the OX40 agonist ivuxolimab. The CDR3 sequence: CAWSGKTGVTYEQYF. The DNA for the CDR3 is TGTGCCTGGAGCGGAAAAACAGGGGTCACCTACGAGCAGTACTTC.